The T cell receptor (beta chain) described here comes from a study of response to subunit inactivated influenza vaccine. Germline trimming cut 6 bases from V and 2 bases from J; bases unmatched to any gene: 6. The length of the CDR3 is 14 residues. In its sample, this clonotype was seen many times. TCRdb redid the calling of the RT-PCR reads with MiXCR, one entry per CDR3 protein. Among 150,000 to 200,000 distinct CDR3 sequences listed, around a tenth were seen once. This TCR was recovered from a man between 50 and 70 years old who received an inactivated influenza vaccine. This chain joins TRBV12-3 or TRBV12-4 and TRBJ2-5; 7 nucleotides agree with TRBD1. Sequences were derived from CD8+ T cells sorted from PBMCs, sampled around 25 months after vaccination. In DNA form, the CDR3 reads TGTGCCAGCAGCCGCGACAGGGCTCAAGAGACCCAGTACTTC. Protein product: CASSRDRAQETQYF.